This T cell receptor (beta chain) is drawn from a study of a mutant IDH1 vaccine in newly diagnosed glioma (dated by TCRdb to about 2021). Study-level background: Eight vaccinations were administered to patients in weeks 1, 3, 5, 7, 11, 15, 19 and 23, corresponding to visits V03 through V10. Peripheral blood was collected at six visits: V03 (baseline), V05, V07, V10, V12 and V13. For exploratory analyses, longitudinal TCRB deep sequencing was carried out in roughly 23 treated patients wherever samples were available. In the chemotherapy-containing groups, vaccination started alongside temozolomide cycles, whereas in patients who had radiotherapy alone it started 4-6 weeks after radiotherapy. Before enrollment, most patients had been given radiochemotherapy with temozolomide as standard therapy, while the rest had received either radiotherapy alone or temozolomide alone. Of the 25 to 40 patients who were treated, about 62% were male and approximately 38% were female, and the mean age was roughly 40 years. What the work shows at the level of the full study, not this receptor alone: The authors noted that analyses of patient blood samples could not be reproduced because of sample limitations. Changes in the top peripheral T cell clonotypes picked up by TCRB sequencing did not appear to be linked to pseudoprogression. Vaccine-induced immune responses across multiple MHC alleles were detected in over 85% of patients. Selection of PBMC samples for TCRB deep sequencing was based on availability.

For this clone: Its specific antigen is unknown. No qualities accompany the bases; no much larger clone lies one base away.

This specimen's time point label, per the study, means: week 23, last vaccination. Each vaccine dose was 300 ug of a 20-mer mutant IDH1 peptide in Montanide, given subcutaneously with topical imiquimod. The donors had newly diagnosed IDH1-mutant astrocytomas of WHO grade 3 or 4 that showed loss of nuclear ATRX. The samples were drawn from NOA16, a multicentre, single-arm, open-label phase I trial in Germany that tested a mutant IDH1 peptide vaccine in humans for the first time. Genomic DNA for TCRB sequencing was extracted from EDTA blood using the DNeasy Blood and Tissue Kit. The library was built by means of the immunoSEQ multiplex PCR assay. Following the manufacturer's protocol, the hsTCRB Kit was used to amplify rearranged TCR beta chain sequences. Sequencing of TCRB libraries was carried out on an Illumina MiSeq. Per the original workflow: The kit vendor's proprietary platform handled demultiplexing, trimming and gene mapping. Entries here come from immuneACCESS through TCRdb and include only in-frame sequences with V and J called. Some clones fail to appear in such tables; in the studies checked, an unresolved V gene covers under half of the shortfall, and the cause of the remainder is unknown. That table gives V, J and clone size, and the DNA gave D and trimming. This sample comprises around 56,000 clones, about 81% of them detected only once. Roughly 8.4% of the sample is taken by the ten largest.

The CDR3 spans 13 residues, from the cysteine through the phenylalanine. Only the CDR3 part of the read is kept: 39 bases, read in frame from the first base. At the junction V is shortened by 7 bases and J by 8 bases, with 20 bases in between. CDR1 GTSNPN and CDR2 SVGIG were looked up in the germline V gene (reference sequence). The receptor's source is a woman aged 40 to 50 with glioma. Some clones in this sample may be carry-over from other donors' samples. The source was PBMCs, collected from a glioma patient whose treatment included an IDH1 peptide vaccine. The chain links TRBV30 with TRBJ1-2; TRBD1 could be the D gene, as 6 bases match. CDR3 sequence: CASSGGLGYGYTF. The DNA sequence is given as TGTGCCTCTTCGGGGGGCTTGGGGTACGGCTACACCTTC.